The clone carrying this T cell receptor beta chain was seen ten or more times. Its antigen is unknown. These data come from a study of T cells after yellow fever vaccination. Study-wide results and caveats: It was a small share of clonotypes that appeared in both CD4 and CD8 compartments.

TCRdb recomputed calls from the 5' RACE reads with MiXCR, one row per CDR3 protein. The sample includes approximately 120,000 distinct CDR3 sequences, under 8.5% of them seen just once. The CDR3 is made up of 15 amino acids. The sequence was obtained from a man aged 18 to 30 who received the YFV17D yellow fever vaccine. Sequenced material: CD4+ T cells sorted from PBMCs, taken more than 8 days after the first yellow fever vaccination. V usage is TRBV1 and J usage is TRBJ2-5; TRBD2 was called by the table and not checked on the DNA. TRBV1 is assigned pseudogene status. CDR3 DNA sequence: TGCACCAGCAGCCAGAGGGTTCTAGCGGAAGAGACCCAGTACTTC. Its translation: CTSSQRVLAEETQYF.